The 14 T cell receptor beta chains below come from one sample, sequenced in a study of identical twins. TCRdb passed the 5' RACE reads through MiXCR, listing each CDR3 protein once. The sample holds roughly 290,000 distinct CDR3 sequences, 8% to 9% seen once. These same records also appear under a second study, on yellow fever vaccine responses in identical twins.

The source material was memory (CD45RO+) T cells sorted from blood. Source of these receptors: a woman under 30 in good health.

This clonotype was found a few times. V gene TRBV10-3 combines with J gene TRBJ2-5; no reliable D call. This CDR3 has 12 amino acids. Looked up from germline, CDR1 is ENHRY and CDR2 is SYGVKD. V lost 2 bases and J 5 bases, leaving 6 bases between the germline ends. The CDR3 DNA reads as TGTGCCATCAGTGAGACCAGCGAGACCCAGTACTTC. It yields the protein CAISETSETQYF.

This clonotype has just a few counts. V gene TRBV5-1 combines with J gene TRBJ1-4; possibly TRBD1 for D (6 bases). Trimming stripped 1 base from V and 5 bases from J, with 12 bases between. This CDR3 has 15 residues. Germline V gives CDR1 SGHRS, CDR2 YFSETQ. CDR3 region: CASSLSRGANEKLFF. The CDR3 DNA sequence: TGCGCCAGCAGCTTGTCGCGGGGGGCGAATGAAAAACTGTTTTTT.

This clonotype occurred a few times. V is TRBV7-2 and J is TRBJ1-5; D is possibly TRBD1 (5 bases). The CDR3 covers 15 residues. The ends were cut back, 5 bases at V and 2 bases at J, with 13 bases in the middle. Germline CDR1 reads SGHTA; CDR2 reads FQGNSA. The DNA for the CDR3 is TGTGCCAGCAGCCGGTCAGGGTCCGGCAATCAGCCCCAGCATTTT. Amino acid sequence: CASSRSGSGNQPQHF.

V gene TRBV27 combines with J gene TRBJ1-6; possibly TRBD1 for D (6 bases). The V end lost 6 bases, the J end lost 10 bases, and 16 bases lay between the germline ends. The CDR3 extends over 14 amino acids. Germline V CDR1 and CDR2: MNHEY, SMNVEV (reference sequence). The CDR3 bases are TGTGCCAGCAGACAGCAGGGGCTAAGCTCACCCCTCCACTTT. Translating gives CASRQQGLSSPLHF.

This clonotype was detected many times. The rearrangement uses TRBV12-3 or TRBV12-4 and TRBJ2-3; a possible D gene is TRBD1 (6 bases). This CDR3 is 15 amino acids long. Deletions cut 3 bases from V and 2 bases from J, with 12 bases between. The CDR3 coding sequence is TGTGCCAGCAGTTTCTCAGGGGCCTACACAGATACGCAGTATTTT. It encodes CASSFSGAYTDTQYF.

This clonotype was seen a few times. V usage is TRBV3-1 and J usage is TRBJ2-2, with 15 bases identical to TRBD2. CDR1 is LGHDT, CDR2 YNNKEL, per germline (reference sequence). J gave up 4 bases and V 4 bases, and 13 bases lay outside the gene matches. The CDR3 spans 20 residues. The CDR3 loop reads CASSRGWIGTSGRSTGELFF. The CDR3 bases are TGTGCCAGCAGCCGGGGTTGGATCGGGACTAGCGGGAGGAGCACCGGGGAGCTGTTTTTT.

This clonotype was counted at least ten times. The chain carries TRBV6-1 and TRBJ2-1; 7 positions match TRBD2. Trimming at V came to 6 bases and at J to 0 bases, leaving 5 bases not matched to a gene. The CDR3 consists of 15 residues. CDR1 is MNHNS, CDR2 SASEGT, per germline. CDR3 nucleotides: TGTGCCAGCAGGAGCGGGGAAAGCTCCTACAATGAGCAGTTCTTC. Translating gives CASRSGESSYNEQFF.

This chain connects TRBV7-6 to TRBJ1-3; TRBD1 matches at 7 bases. The germline V gene has CDR1 SGHVS and CDR2 FNYEAQ. The junction had 10 bases not matched to a gene; V was cut back by 5 bases and J by 0 bases. The CDR3 runs to 17 residues. CDR3 sequence (DNA): TGTGCCAGCAGCCCACATGGCGGACAGGACTCTGGAAACACCATATATTTT. The encoded protein is CASSPHGGQDSGNTIYF. The variable domain in full, with the rest retrieved from reference TRBV7-6 and TRBJ1-3, is GAGVSQSPRYKVTKRGQDVALRCDPISGHVSLYWYRQALGQGPEFLTYFNYEAQQDKSGLPNDRFSAERPEGSISTLTIQRTEQRDSAMYRCASSPHGGQDSGNTIYFGEGSWLTVV.

In this sample, this clonotype turned up many times. This rearrangement joins TRBV3-1 to TRBJ2-2; D gene unclear. This CDR3 region has 13 residues. V was trimmed by 3 bases and J by 1 base, leaving 3 bases between them. Germline CDR1 LGHDT, CDR2 YNNKEL (reference sequence). CDR3 sequence: CASSHLNTGELFF. DNA for the CDR3: TGTGCCAGCAGCCACCTGAACACCGGGGAGCTGTTTTTT.

This clonotype has more than one count but fewer than ten. This chain uses TRBV4-2 with TRBJ2-3; 9 positions agree with TRBD2. V dropped 0 bases and J dropped 3; count of bases not matched to a gene: 7. The CDR3 extends over 17 amino acids. Looked up from germline, CDR1 is LGHNA and CDR2 is YNFKEQ. DNA of the CDR3: TGTGCCAGCAGCCAAGATATCGGCGGGGGGGCAACAGATACGCAGTATTTT. Amino acid sequence: CASSQDIGGGATDTQYF.

CDR3 DNA sequence: TGTGCCAGCACCCCCGAGACAGCCCCCTCGGGAGCTTTCTTT. Its translation: CASTPETAPSGAFF. The chain recombines TRBV2 with TRBJ1-1; TRBD1 might be the D (5 bases). With 7 bases removed from V and 10 bases from J, the gap between germline ends came to 22 bases. Germline CDR1 SNHLY, CDR2 FYNNEI. CDR3 length equals 14 residues.

This clonotype turned up a few times. The chain recombines TRBV20-1 with TRBJ1-5, with a possible D match to TRBD1 (6 bases). Germline CDR1 reads DFQATT; CDR2 reads SNEGSKA (reference sequence). V dropped 2 bases and J dropped 5 bases, with 13 bases sitting between them. The CDR3 covers 14 residues. This CDR3 reads CSARPTGPYQPQHF. The CDR3, as DNA: TGCAGTGCTAGACCAACAGGGCCCTATCAGCCCCAGCATTTT.

The V gene is TRBV28, the J gene TRBJ1-1; D unclear. The CDR3 has 13 amino acids. V was shortened by 2 bases and J by 11 bases, with 15 bases between the two germline ends. Germline-derived CDR1 and CDR2 are MDHEN and SYDVKM. The CDR3, as DNA: TGTGCCAGCAGTTTAGCCTGGGGTAGAGGGGCTTTCTTT. Its protein is CASSLAWGRGAFF.

This clonotype was counted only a few times. One end of the junction varies from germline; a read error may be responsible. In DNA, the CDR3 is TGTGCTAGTGGTTTGGGGCAGGCCCAAGATACCCAGTACTTC. Translation gives CASGLGQAQDTQYF. The V call is TRBV12-5, the J call TRBJ2-5, with unresolved D. Germline V lookup: CDR1 LGHNT, CDR2 FRNRAP. The CDR3 spans 14 residues.